Sequencing of this T cell receptor (beta chain) was carried out in a study of OX40 agonist ivuxolimab in advanced cancers. The table came from immunoSEQ multiplex PCR; TCRdb's copy has only in-frame clones and leaves some out. The sample shows under 75,000 clones, about 88% of them seen only once. The specimen comprised CD4+ or CD8+ T cells sorted from blood, sampled in a trial of the OX40 agonist ivuxolimab. This clonotype originated in an adult with an advanced solid tumor such as melanoma, head and neck, liver or kidney cancer.

The CDR3 bases are TGTGCCAGCAGCGCTGACAGGATCGAAGCTTTCTTT. It is translated as CASSADRIEAFF. V is TRBV7-2 and J is TRBJ1-1, with D perhaps matching TRBD1 (6 bases). Germline V CDR1 and CDR2: SGHTA, FQGNSA. There are 12 residues in the CDR3. V lost 5 bases to trimming and J lost 8 bases, with 12 bases between them.